This section outlines one T cell receptor (beta chain) sequence together with its context. Its antigen remains undetermined. Within one base of it there is no much larger clone, and no base qualities were kept. In Seattle, one collaborating source enrolled patients while the infection was active and tracked those patients longitudinally over the course of disease. The collaborating institutions used their own protocols to collect whole blood in K2EDTA tubes. For TCRbeta analysis, collaborators shipped samples as frozen whole blood, isolated PBMCs, or DNA extracted from either of those sample types. CDR1 and CDR2, looked up from the germline V gene, are SGHRS and YFSETQ. Inclusive of the bounding cysteine and phenylalanine, the CDR3 is 14 residues long. The kept DNA is CDR3 alone, 42 bases in frame from the first base. V loses 9 bases at its end and J loses 3 bases; junction bases beyond the gene matches: 9.

TCRbeta CDR3 regions were amplified from genomic DNA by means of the immunoSEQ Assay, a bias-controlled multiplex PCR. The paper's processing steps were these. The number of nucleated cells in each sample was estimated from the amplification of reference gene primers within the assay. To quantify the absolute abundance of each unique TCRbeta CDR3 rearrangement, sequence reads were collapsed and filtered. For each sample, productive Simpson clonality was calculated as the square root of Simpson's diversity index over productive rearrangements. TCRdb provides this immuneACCESS table in a form limited to in-frame rearrangements. Some clones are lacking; in checked studies, under half of them reflect an unresolved V gene, and why the rest are absent is not known. The V and J calls and clone size were taken over from that table, and D and trimming were inferred from the DNA. The sample table records about 340,000 clones; roughly 90% of these occur just once. Roughly 6.6% of the sample rests with the top ten.

This specimen belongs to a study of blood T cell repertoires in COVID-19 (dated by TCRdb to about 2020). Turning to the overall study: Samples from collaborators originated in the United States, Italy and Spain and spanned both the acute and convalescent phases of COVID-19. The sample metadata nearly always contained a de-identified subject ID, COVID-19 status, age in years and sex. A freely available public database, intended as a resource for researchers studying the immune response to SARS-CoV-2, is where the repertoires were released. Subjects who had been exposed to COVID-19, were actively infected with it, or had recovered from it provided the deeply sampled blood TCRbeta repertoires that made up the dataset. Samples came from the ongoing ImmuneRACE study (first 160 participants) plus 1,254 subjects from 6 global collaborators. Where available, HLA class I and class II types were taken from metadata supplied by the sample provider and were not determined by assay-based typing. The prospective study material was composed of cDNA or gDNA derived from T cells, B-cell-depleted T cells, or PBMCs.

Overall study results and their limits: The quantity of clinical and demographic metadata differed by source and by participant and was supplied without curation.

Material: peripheral blood. The chain uses TRBV5-1 and TRBJ2-3, and TRBD2 matches 8 of the central bases. This TCR was recovered from an older woman with COVID-19, enrolled during active disease. The DNA sequence reads TGCGCCACCATAACCCAGCGGGGGACAGATACGCAGTATTTT. This is translated as CATITQRGTDTQYF.